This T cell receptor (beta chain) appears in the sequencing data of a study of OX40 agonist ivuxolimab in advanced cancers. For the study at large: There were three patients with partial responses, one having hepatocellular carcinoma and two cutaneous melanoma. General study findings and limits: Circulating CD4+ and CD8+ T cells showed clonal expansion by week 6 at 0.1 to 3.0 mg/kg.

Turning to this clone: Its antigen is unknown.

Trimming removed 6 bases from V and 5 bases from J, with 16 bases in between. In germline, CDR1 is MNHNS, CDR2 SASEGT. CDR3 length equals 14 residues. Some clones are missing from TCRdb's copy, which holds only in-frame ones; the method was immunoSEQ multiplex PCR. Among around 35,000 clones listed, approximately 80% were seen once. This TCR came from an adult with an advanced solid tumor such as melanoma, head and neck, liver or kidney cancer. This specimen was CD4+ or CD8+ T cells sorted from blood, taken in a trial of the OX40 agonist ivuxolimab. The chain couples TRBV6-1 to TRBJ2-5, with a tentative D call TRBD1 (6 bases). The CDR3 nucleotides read TGTGCCAGCAGCCGGGACATCGTAGGGGAGACCCAGTACTTC. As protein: CASSRDIVGETQYF.